The 6 T cell receptor beta chains below come from one sample, sequenced in a study of T cell changes during pregnancy in multiple sclerosis. The assay was immunoSEQ multiplex PCR, and TCRdb's table has in-frame clones only and misses some. The sample carries approximately 48,000 clones, about nine tenths recorded once. Specimen: CD8+ T cells from peripheral blood mononuclear cells, collected before pregnancy. These receptors all come from a female donor with multiple sclerosis, enrolled in a pregnancy study.

This chain links TRBV9 with TRBJ2-1; weak D call: TRBD1 (5 bases). The CDR3 runs 12 residues. V was pared by 3 bases and J by 12 bases, with 13 bases between. Germline V CDR1 and CDR2: SGDLS, YYNGEE. The CDR3 nucleotides read TGTGCCAGCAGCGCCACAGGTCTAGGGCAGTTCTTC. Translated: CASSATGLGQFF. The entire variable domain, with the rest obtained from reference TRBV9 and TRBJ2-1, is as follows: DSGVTQTPKHLITATGQRVTLRCSPRSGDLSVYWYQQSLDQGLQFLIQYYNGEERAKGNILERFSAQQFPDLHSELNLSSLELGDSALYFCASSATGLGQFFGPGTRLTVL.

This sequence joins TRBV7-6 and TRBJ1-1, with D unresolved. This CDR3 has 15 residues. CDR1 SGHVS and CDR2 FNYEAQ come from the germline V gene. Between the trimmed V and J ends, which lost 0 bases and 0 bases, there was a span of 8 bases. DNA for the CDR3: TGTGCCAGCAGCTTAGCTGGGAGCATGAACACTGAAGCTTTCTTT. This encodes CASSLAGSMNTEAFF. The entire variable domain, with the rest obtained from reference TRBV7-6 and TRBJ1-1, is as follows: GAGVSQSPRYKVTKRGQDVALRCDPISGHVSLYWYRQALGQGPEFLTYFNYEAQQDKSGLPNDRFSAERPEGSISTLTIQRTEQRDSAMYRCASSLAGSMNTEAFFGQGTRLTVV.

This chain uses TRBV4-1 with TRBJ2-3; 10 bases are a match to TRBD2. The CDR3 sequence is 15 residues long. Germline trimming cut 3 bases from V and 4 bases from J; bases unmatched to any gene: 4. Germline assignment: CDR1 MGHRA and CDR2 YSYEKL. The chain's CDR3 is CASSQGTSVSDTQYF. The CDR3 DNA reads TGCGCCAGCAGCCAGGGGACTAGCGTATCAGATACGCAGTATTTT.

The CDR3 protein is CASNAPGRTGDYGYTF. CDR3 coding DNA: TGTGCCAGCAACGCACCGGGGAGGACAGGGGACTATGGCTACACCTTC. The rearrangement uses TRBV28 and TRBJ1-2; 9 bases map to TRBD1. This CDR3 has 16 amino acids. Per the germline V gene, CDR1 is MDHEN and CDR2 is SYDVKM. The trim removed 7 bases at V and 3 bases at J, leaving 12 bases unmatched.

The V gene is TRBV2, the J gene TRBJ2-1; TRBD2 matches at 8 bases. The CDR3 runs 17 residues. Germline V lookup: CDR1 SNHLY, CDR2 FYNNEI. V lost 6 bases, J lost 1 base, and 11 bases stayed unmatched. The CDR3 sequence is CASRDGGASPSYNEQFF. The DNA of the CDR3 is TGTGCCAGCAGGGACGGGGGGGCTTCACCATCCTACAATGAGCAGTTCTTC.

The chain uses TRBV11-2 and TRBJ2-5, with TRBD2 matching over 7 bases. The CDR3 is made up of 15 amino acids. V was clipped by 5 bases and J by 3 bases; unmatched bases: 9. Germline V lookup: CDR1 SGHAT, CDR2 FQNNGV. The DNA for the CDR3 is TGTGCCAGCAGCCCCGGGGGTCTAGCGGAAGAGACCCAGTACTTC. The encoded protein is CASSPGGLAEETQYF. Complete variable domain (other parts from reference TRBV11-2 and TRBJ2-5): EAGVAQSPRYKIIEKRQSVAFWCNPISGHATLYWYQQILGQGPKLLIQFQNNGVVDDSQLPKDRFSAERLKGVDSTLKIQPAKLEDSAVYLCASSPGGLAEETQYFGPGTRLLVL.